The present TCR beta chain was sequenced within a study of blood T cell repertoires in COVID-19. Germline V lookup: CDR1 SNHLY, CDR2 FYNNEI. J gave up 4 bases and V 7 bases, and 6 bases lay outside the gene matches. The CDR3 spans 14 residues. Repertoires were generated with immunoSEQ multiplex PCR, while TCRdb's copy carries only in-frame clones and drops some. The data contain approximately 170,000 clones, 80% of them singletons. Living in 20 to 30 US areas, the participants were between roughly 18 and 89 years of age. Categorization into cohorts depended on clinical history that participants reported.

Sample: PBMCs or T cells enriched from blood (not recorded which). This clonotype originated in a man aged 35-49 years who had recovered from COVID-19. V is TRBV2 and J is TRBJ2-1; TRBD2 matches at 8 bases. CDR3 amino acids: CASIGGGSYNEQFF. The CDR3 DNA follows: TGTGCCAGCATCGGGGGGGGGAGTTACAATGAGCAGTTCTTC.